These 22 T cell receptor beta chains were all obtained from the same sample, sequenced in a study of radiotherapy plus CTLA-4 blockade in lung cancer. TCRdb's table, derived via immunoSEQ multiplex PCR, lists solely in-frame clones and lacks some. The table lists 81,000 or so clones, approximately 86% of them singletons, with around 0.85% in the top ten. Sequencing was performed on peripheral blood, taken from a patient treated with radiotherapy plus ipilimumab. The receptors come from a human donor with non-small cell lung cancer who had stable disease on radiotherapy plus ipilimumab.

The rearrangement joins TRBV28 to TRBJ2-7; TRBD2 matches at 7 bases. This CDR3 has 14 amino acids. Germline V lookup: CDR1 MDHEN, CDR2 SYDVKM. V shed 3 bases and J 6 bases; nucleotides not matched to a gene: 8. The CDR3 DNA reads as TGTGCCAGCAGTTTGGTGGGAGGGATCACCGAGCAGTACTTC. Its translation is CASSLVGGITEQYF.

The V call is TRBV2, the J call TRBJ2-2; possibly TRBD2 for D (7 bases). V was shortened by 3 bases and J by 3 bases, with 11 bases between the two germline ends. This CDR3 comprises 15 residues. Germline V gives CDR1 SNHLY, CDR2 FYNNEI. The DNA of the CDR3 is TGTGCCAGCAGTGAGAACGGGGGGCACACCGGGGAGCTGTTTTTT. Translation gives CASSENGGHTGELFF. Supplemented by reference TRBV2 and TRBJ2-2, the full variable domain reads EPEVTQTPSHQVTQMGQEVILRCVPISNHLYFYWYRQILGQKVEFLVSFYNNEISEKSEIFDDQFSVERPDGSNFTLKIRSTKLEDSAMYFCASSENGGHTGELFFGEGSRLTVL.

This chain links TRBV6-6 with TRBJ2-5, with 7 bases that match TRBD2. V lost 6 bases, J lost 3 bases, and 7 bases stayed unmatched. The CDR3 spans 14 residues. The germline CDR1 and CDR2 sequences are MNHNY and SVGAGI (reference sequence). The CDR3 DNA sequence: TGTGCCAGCAGGCCCCAGCGGGGCGAAGAGACCCAGTACTTC. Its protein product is CASRPQRGEETQYF.

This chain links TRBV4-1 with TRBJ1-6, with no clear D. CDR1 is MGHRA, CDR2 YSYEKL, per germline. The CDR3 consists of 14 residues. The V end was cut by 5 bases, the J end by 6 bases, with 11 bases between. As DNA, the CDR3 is TGCGCCAGCAGCGTACAGCTCCTTAATTCACCCCTCCACTTT. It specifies CASSVQLLNSPLHF.

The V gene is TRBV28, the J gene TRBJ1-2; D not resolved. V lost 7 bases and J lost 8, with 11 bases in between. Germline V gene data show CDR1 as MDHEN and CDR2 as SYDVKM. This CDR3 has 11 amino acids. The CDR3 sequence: CASKLFWGYTF. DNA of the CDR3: TGTGCCAGCAAACTTTTCTGGGGCTACACCTTC.

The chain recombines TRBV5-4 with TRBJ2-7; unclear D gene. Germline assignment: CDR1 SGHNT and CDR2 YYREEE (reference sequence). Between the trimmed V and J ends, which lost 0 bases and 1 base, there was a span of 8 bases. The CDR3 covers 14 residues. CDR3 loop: CASSLEQFSYEQYF. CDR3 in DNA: TGTGCCAGCAGCTTGGAACAGTTTTCCTACGAGCAGTACTTC.

The CDR3 nucleotides are TGTGCCAGCAGCGTAGGTTTCTCCGCGGGGGGGCCCACAGATACGCAGTATTTT. Amino acids: CASSVGFSAGGPTDTQYF. The chain combines TRBV9 with TRBJ2-3; 9 bases match TRBD2. Germline trimming cut 0 bases from V and 2 bases from J; bases unmatched to any gene: 10. The CDR3 is 18 amino acids. Looked up from germline, CDR1 is SGDLS and CDR2 is YYNGEE.

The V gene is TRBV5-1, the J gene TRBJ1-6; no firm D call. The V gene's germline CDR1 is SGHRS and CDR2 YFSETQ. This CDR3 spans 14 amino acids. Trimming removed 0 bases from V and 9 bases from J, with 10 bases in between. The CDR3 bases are TGCGCCAGCAGCTTGGAGGCGCATGGTTCACCCCTCCACTTT. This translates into CASSLEAHGSPLHF.

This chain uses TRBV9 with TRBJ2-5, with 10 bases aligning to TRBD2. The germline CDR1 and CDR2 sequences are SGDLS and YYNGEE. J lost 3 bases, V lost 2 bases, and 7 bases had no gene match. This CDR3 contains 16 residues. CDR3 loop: CASSVSSGRGEETQYF. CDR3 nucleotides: TGTGCCAGCAGCGTTTCTAGCGGGAGAGGGGAAGAGACCCAGTACTTC.

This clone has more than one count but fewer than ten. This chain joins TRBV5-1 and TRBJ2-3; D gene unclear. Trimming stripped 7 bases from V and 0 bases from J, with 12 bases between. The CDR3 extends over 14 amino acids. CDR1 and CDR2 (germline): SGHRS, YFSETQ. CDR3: CASGRSSSTDTQYF. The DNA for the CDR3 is TGCGCCAGCGGCCGGAGTTCTAGCACAGATACGCAGTATTTT.

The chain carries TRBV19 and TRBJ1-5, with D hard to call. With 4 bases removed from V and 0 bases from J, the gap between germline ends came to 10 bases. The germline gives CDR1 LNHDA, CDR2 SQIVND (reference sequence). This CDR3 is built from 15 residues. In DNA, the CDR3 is TGTGCCAGTAGTACCGACAATTATAGCAATCAGCCCCAGCATTTT. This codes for CASSTDNYSNQPQHF.

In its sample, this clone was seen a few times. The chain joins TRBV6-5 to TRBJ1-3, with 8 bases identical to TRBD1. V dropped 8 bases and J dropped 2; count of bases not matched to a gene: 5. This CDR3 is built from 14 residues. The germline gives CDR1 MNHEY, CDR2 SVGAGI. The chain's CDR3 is CASGVTGAGNTIYF. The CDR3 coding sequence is TGTGCCAGCGGCGTGACAGGGGCTGGAAACACCATATATTTT.

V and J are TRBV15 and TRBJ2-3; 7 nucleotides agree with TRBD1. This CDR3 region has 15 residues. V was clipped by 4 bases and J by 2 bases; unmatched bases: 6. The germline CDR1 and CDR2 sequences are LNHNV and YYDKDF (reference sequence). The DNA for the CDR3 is TGTGCCACCAGCACCAAAGGACAGGCCACAGATACGCAGTATTTT. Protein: CATSTKGQATDTQYF.

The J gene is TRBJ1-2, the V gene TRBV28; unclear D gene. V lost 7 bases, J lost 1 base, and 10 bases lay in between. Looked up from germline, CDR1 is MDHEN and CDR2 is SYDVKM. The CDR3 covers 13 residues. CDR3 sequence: CASKTTGNYGYTF. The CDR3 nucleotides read TGTGCCAGCAAGACAACCGGTAACTATGGCTACACCTTC.

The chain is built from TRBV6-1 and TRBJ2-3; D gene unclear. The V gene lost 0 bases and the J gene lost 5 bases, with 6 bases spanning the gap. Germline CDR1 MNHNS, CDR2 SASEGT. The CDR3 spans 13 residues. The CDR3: CASSEARRDTQYF. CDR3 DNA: TGTGCCAGCAGTGAAGCGCGGAGAGATACGCAGTATTTT.

CDR3 DNA: TGTGCCAGCAGTGAAGAAGGAGGGCGACAGCCCCAGCATTTT. Amino acid sequence: CASSEEGGRQPQHF. The chain has TRBV2 and TRBJ1-5, with D unclear. The CDR3 consists of 14 residues. Trimming stripped 1 base from V and 7 bases from J, with 11 bases between. In germline, CDR1 is SNHLY, CDR2 FYNNEI.

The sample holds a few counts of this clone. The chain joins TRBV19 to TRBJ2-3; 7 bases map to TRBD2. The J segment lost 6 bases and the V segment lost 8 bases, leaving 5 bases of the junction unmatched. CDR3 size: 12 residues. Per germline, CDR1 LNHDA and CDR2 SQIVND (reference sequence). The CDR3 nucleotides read TGTGCCAGTCGACTAGCAGGGGATACGCAGTATTTT. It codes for CASRLAGDTQYF. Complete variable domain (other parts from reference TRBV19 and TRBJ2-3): DGGITQSPKYLFRKEGQNVTLSCEQNLNHDAMYWYRQDPGQGLRLIYYSQIVNDFQKGDIAEGYSVSREKKESFPLTVTSAQKNPTAFYLCASRLAGDTQYFGPGTRLTVL.

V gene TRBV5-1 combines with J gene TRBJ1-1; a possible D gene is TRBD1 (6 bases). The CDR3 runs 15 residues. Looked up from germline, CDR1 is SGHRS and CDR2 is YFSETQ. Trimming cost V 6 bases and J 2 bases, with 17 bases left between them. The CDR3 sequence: CASNQQGGSNTEAFF. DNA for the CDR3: TGCGCCAGCAACCAACAAGGGGGAAGTAACACTGAAGCTTTCTTT.

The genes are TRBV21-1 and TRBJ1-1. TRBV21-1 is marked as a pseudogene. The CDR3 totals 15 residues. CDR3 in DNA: TGTGCCAGCAGCAAACCGGGATTCATGAACACTGAAGCTTTCTTT. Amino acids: CASSKPGFMNTEAFF.

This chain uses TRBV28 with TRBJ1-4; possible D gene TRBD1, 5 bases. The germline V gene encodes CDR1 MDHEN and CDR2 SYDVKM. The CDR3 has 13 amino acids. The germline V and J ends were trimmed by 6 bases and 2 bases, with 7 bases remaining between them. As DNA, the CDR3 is TGTGCCAGCAGGGACAAGACTAATGAAAAACTGTTTTTT. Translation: CASRDKTNEKLFF.

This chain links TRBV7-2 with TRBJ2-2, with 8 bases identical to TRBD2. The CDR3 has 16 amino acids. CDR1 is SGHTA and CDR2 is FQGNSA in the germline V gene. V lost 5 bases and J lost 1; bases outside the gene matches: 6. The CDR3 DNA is TGTGCCAGCAGCCCACCGGGACTAGGGAACACCGGGGAGCTGTTTTTT. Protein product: CASSPPGLGNTGELFF.

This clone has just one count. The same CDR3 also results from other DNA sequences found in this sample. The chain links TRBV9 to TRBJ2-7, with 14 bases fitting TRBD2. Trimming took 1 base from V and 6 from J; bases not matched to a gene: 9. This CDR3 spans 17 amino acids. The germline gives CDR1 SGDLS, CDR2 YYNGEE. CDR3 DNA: TGTGCCAGCAGCGTATCGACTAGCGGGGGGGTGCTGGGCGAGCAGTACTTC. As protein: CASSVSTSGGVLGEQYF. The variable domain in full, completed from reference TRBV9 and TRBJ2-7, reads DSGVTQTPKHLITATGQRVTLRCSPRSGDLSVYWYQQSLDQGLQFLIQYYNGEERAKGNILERFSAQQFPDLHSELNLSSLELGDSALYFCASSVSTSGGVLGEQYFGPGTRLTVT.